The entry that follows covers one T cell receptor (beta chain) sequence. No antigen is known for it. This entry belongs to a study of identical twins. General study results and limits: Twins shared beta out-of-frame sequences in excess, but this excess was weaker.

From germline, CDR1 is MGHRA and CDR2 YSYEKL. CDR3 length: 16 residues. V was pared by 0 bases and J by 7 bases, with 10 bases of the junction left unmatched. Template switching introduced a universal primer site, and the cDNA bore unique molecular identifiers. Each CDR3 protein gets one entry after TCRdb re-called the 5' RACE reads with MiXCR. The table includes roughly 720,000 distinct CDR3 sequences, about 20% detected once. The data were also submitted as part of a second study, on T cells expressing NK-cell markers. This second report adds: Unclear, still, was the HCMV specificity of the expanded NKG2C+ T cell clones.

The clonotype was recovered from a woman between 18 and 29 years old in good health. Sequenced: PBMCs. The rearrangement links TRBV4-1 to TRBJ2-7; TRBD2 matches at 9 bases. The CDR3 DNA is TGCGCCAGCAGCCAAGATTGGCGAGCGGGAGGTTGGGAGCAGTACTTC. Encoded protein: CASSQDWRAGGWEQYF.